This entry describes one T cell receptor beta chain. What it binds is not known. The data were obtained in a study of T cell repertoires and HLA-DP antigens. Study details: In vitro CD4+ alloreactivity was against HeLa-presented HLA-DP.

This CDR3 is 11 amino acids long. Trimming stripped 11 bases from V and 0 bases from J, with 6 bases between. Germline V CDR1 and CDR2: ENHRY, SYGVKD. Profiling relied on immunoSEQ multiplex PCR, and the TCRdb table lists in-frame clones only, not all of them. The sample has roughly 110,000 clones, 85% to 95% seen once. The sequenced sample was CD4+ T cells from PBMCs. This clonotype was obtained from a young woman in good health and CMV-seronegative. This sequence joins TRBV10-3 and TRBJ2-3; TRBD2 is a possible D gene (5 bases). CDR3 residues: CASGSTDTQYF. In DNA, the CDR3 is TGTGCCTCGGGGAGCACAGATACGCAGTATTTT.